The 25 T cell receptor beta chains given below trace back to one sample, sequenced in a study of blood T cells in healthy people across ages. Together with a sample-barcoded 5' primer, a J-beta primer mix was included in a second PCR lasting 7 to 11 cycles. Via MiXCR, TCRdb re-called the 5' RACE reads, giving one row per CDR3 protein. The data hold approximately 830,000 distinct CDR3 sequences, with about 62% observed a single time. Source material: blood. The receptors were sampled from a man aged 25 to 45 in good health.

V is TRBV12-3 or TRBV12-4 and J is TRBJ1-2; TRBD1 aligns across 11 bases. This CDR3 comprises 15 residues. V dropped 6 bases and J dropped 3; count of bases not matched to a gene: 6. The CDR3 DNA reads TGTGCCAGCAGAAAATCGGGACAGGGGGACTATGGCTACACCTTC. It yields the protein CASRKSGQGDYGYTF.

The V call is TRBV27, the J call TRBJ2-7; 12 nucleotides agree with TRBD2. V was clipped by 7 bases and J by 3 bases; unmatched bases: 4. The CDR3 totals 14 residues. Germline V gives CDR1 MNHEY, CDR2 SMNVEV (reference sequence). CDR3 amino acids: CASTSSGRVYEQYF. CDR3 in DNA: TGTGCCAGCACTTCTAGCGGGAGGGTCTACGAGCAGTACTTC.

The rearrangement uses TRBV28 and TRBJ2-5; 8 bases fit TRBD1. The germline V gene encodes CDR1 MDHEN and CDR2 SYDVKM. The length of the CDR3 is 15 residues. J gave up 4 bases and V 5 bases, and 9 bases lay outside the gene matches. The chain's CDR3 is CASSPPRGRGETQYF. The CDR3 nucleotides are TGTGCCAGCAGTCCTCCCAGGGGGCGCGGAGAGACCCAGTACTTC.

The J gene is TRBJ2-1, the V gene TRBV4-3; the D gene is possibly TRBD1 (6 bases). The CDR3 has 16 residues. V lost 5 bases and J lost 7, with 21 bases in between. In germline, CDR1 is LGHNA, CDR2 YSLEER. CDR3 sequence reads: CASSDLLGGLNNEQFF. The CDR3 nucleotides read TGCGCCAGCAGCGATCTCTTAGGGGGTTTAAATAATGAGCAGTTCTTC.

This sequence joins TRBV12-3 or TRBV12-4 and TRBJ1-1; possibly TRBD1 for D (6 bases). The CDR3 contains 14 residues. V lost 6 bases to trimming and J lost 0 bases, with 11 bases between them. CDR3 protein: CASSEQGMNTEAFF. The CDR3 DNA reads TGTGCCAGCAGCGAACAGGGAATGAACACTGAAGCTTTCTTT.

The CDR3 nucleotides are TGTGCCAGCACCTCGGGACCCCAAGAGACCCAGTACTTC. Protein product: CASTSGPQETQYF. The chain has TRBV5-4 and TRBJ2-4; D is possibly TRBD1 or TRBD2 (5 bases each). The J call is in doubt because the DNA end fits TRBJ2-5 better. CDR1 is SGHNT and CDR2 is YYREEE in the germline V gene (reference sequence). The length of the CDR3 is 13 residues.

The rearrangement links TRBV25-1 to TRBJ2-5; D is unresolved. The J call may be in error: the DNA end matches TRBJ2-7 better. The V gene's germline CDR1 is MGHDK and CDR2 SYGVNS. The CDR3 length is 13 residues. The CDR3 bases are TGTGCCAGCAGTGAGGGATTTCCCTACGAGCAGTACTTC. It codes for CASSEGFPYEQYF.

The table lists this clonotype with a few counts. The rearrangement joins TRBV7-9 to TRBJ2-6, with TRBD1 as a possible D gene (5 bases). V was clipped by 5 bases and J by 0 bases, with 17 bases between them. The germline V gene has CDR1 SEHNR and CDR2 FQNEAQ (reference sequence). The CDR3 extends over 18 amino acids. The CDR3 sequence: CASSLQGQVVSGANVLTF. The CDR3 nucleotides read TGTGCCAGCAGCCTCCAGGGTCAGGTAGTCTCTGGGGCCAACGTCCTGACTTTC. The full variable domain, its missing parts supplied by reference TRBV7-9 and TRBJ2-6, is DTGVSQNPRHKITKRGQNVTFRCDPISEHNRLYWYRQTLGQGPEFLTYFQNEAQLEKSRLLSDRFSAERPKGSFSTLEIQRTEQGDSAMYLCASSLQGQVVSGANVLTFGAGSRLTVL.

This clonotype was observed once. The chain uses TRBV5-1 and TRBJ2-5; 9 nucleotides match TRBD1. CDR1 is SGHRS and CDR2 is YFSETQ in the germline V gene. The CDR3 loop spans 15 amino acids. V lost 4 bases to trimming and J lost 11 bases; unmatched junction nucleotides: 15. In nucleotides, the CDR3 is TGCGCCAGCAGCGAGGGACAGGGAATCGTAGATGAGCAGTACTTC. It is translated as CASSEGQGIVDEQYF.

The chain recombines TRBV29-1 with TRBJ2-7; TRBD1 matches at 8 bases. The CDR3 totals 12 residues. Losses at the gene ends were 8 bases for V and 3 bases for J; bases not matched to a gene: 6. Germline V gene sequence: CDR1 SQVTM, CDR2 ANQGSEA. CDR3 in amino acids: CSSSDRDYEQYF. The CDR3 DNA reads as TGCAGCTCTTCGGACAGGGACTACGAGCAGTACTTC.

The chain couples TRBV20-1 to TRBJ1-2; maybe TRBD1 (6 bases). Trimming cost V 5 bases and J 2 bases, with 15 bases left between them. The CDR3 has 14 residues. Germline CDR1 and CDR2: DFQATT and SNEGSKA (reference sequence). The CDR3 DNA follows: TGCAGTGCTGGTCACAGGGAGGGGAACTATGGCTACACCTTC. It codes for CSAGHREGNYGYTF.

This rearrangement joins TRBV4-3 to TRBJ1-3; D perhaps matches TRBD1 (6 bases). V shed 2 bases and J shed 4 bases, with 15 bases lying between them. The CDR3 sequence is 16 residues long. Germline CDR1 is LGHNA and CDR2 is YSLEER. The CDR3 reads CASSQFSTGSGNTIYF. CDR3 in DNA: TGCGCCAGCAGCCAATTTTCGACAGGTTCAGGAAACACCATATATTTT.

The chain uses TRBV14 and TRBJ2-1; 8 bases align to TRBD1. Germline-derived CDR1 and CDR2 are SGHDN and FVKESK. This CDR3 region has 15 residues. The trim removed 2 bases at V and 10 bases at J, leaving 10 bases unmatched. CDR3 loop: CASSQPTGAVYEQFF. In DNA form, the CDR3 reads TGTGCCAGCAGCCAACCGACAGGGGCAGTCTACGAGCAGTTCTTC. The full variable domain, rest sourced from reference TRBV14 and TRBJ2-1, is EAGVTQFPSHSVIEKGQTVTLRCDPISGHDNLYWYRRVMGKEIKFLLHFVKESKQDESGMPNNRFLAERTGGTYSTLKVQPAELEDSGVYFCASSQPTGAVYEQFFGPGTRLTVL.

The genes are TRBV6-2 or TRBV6-3 and TRBJ2-3; D gene unclear. This CDR3 comprises 13 residues. From germline, CDR1 is MNHEY and CDR2 SVGEGT. The V and J ends lost 2 bases and 4 bases respectively, with 7 bases between them. The CDR3 coding sequence is TGTGCCAGCAGTTACGACTTACCAGATACGCAGTATTTT. Residues: CASSYDLPDTQYF.

The chain links TRBV7-8 to TRBJ2-7, with TRBD1 matching 8 bases. The CDR3 is 17 amino acids. With V trimmed by 1 base and J by 10 bases, 18 bases remained unmatched. The germline V gene has CDR1 SGHVS and CDR2 FQNEAQ. The CDR3 region has the DNA TGTGCCAGCAGCTTAGGAAGATGGACAGGGTTCGTGGAGGCCCAGTACTTC. Amino acid sequence: CASSLGRWTGFVEAQYF.

The CDR3 sequence is CASSQDPAGRGDTQYF. The DNA of the CDR3 is TGTGCCAGCAGCCAAGATCCAGCGGGGAGGGGAGATACGCAGTATTTT. This chain uses TRBV4-2 with TRBJ2-3; TRBD2 agrees at 7 bases. Germline V lookup: CDR1 LGHNA, CDR2 YNFKEQ. V was clipped by 0 bases and J by 5 bases; unmatched bases: 8. This CDR3 is 16 amino acids long.

The chain carries TRBV28 and TRBJ2-4; possibly TRBD1 for D (5 bases). The J call may be mistaken, given a closer DNA end match to TRBJ2-5. Germline lookup yields CDR1 MDHEN and CDR2 SYDVKM. This CDR3 has 12 amino acids. The CDR3 DNA reads TGTGCCAGCAGTTGGGGCGGTGGGACCCAGTACTTC. This encodes CASSWGGGTQYF.

The rearrangement links TRBV6-6 to TRBJ2-1; TRBD2 agrees at 12 bases. Trimming removed 7 bases from V and 7 bases from J; junction bases left unmatched: 5. CDR1 and CDR2 (germline): MNHNY, SVGAGI (reference sequence). The CDR3 has 14 amino acids. The CDR3 sequence: CASTSSGGGNEQFF. The CDR3 nucleotides are TGTGCCAGCACTTCTAGCGGGGGGGGTAATGAGCAGTTCTTC.

The V call is TRBV7-2, the J call TRBJ2-5, with 11 bases fitting TRBD2. Germline assignment: CDR1 SGHTA and CDR2 FQGNSA. This CDR3 spans 16 amino acids. V shed 5 bases, J shed 5 bases, and the junction held 10 bases outside the gene matches. The CDR3 DNA reads as TGTGCCAGCAGCCCTTTGGTAGCGGGGGGGCGGGAGACCCAGTACTTC. It encodes CASSPLVAGGRETQYF.

This chain joins TRBV9 and TRBJ2-7; TRBD1 aligns across 9 bases. The CDR3 consists of 15 residues. J gave up 0 bases and V 4 bases, and 5 bases lay outside the gene matches. Germline assignment: CDR1 SGDLS and CDR2 YYNGEE. This chain's CDR3 is CASSRTGVSSYEQYF. The CDR3 DNA follows: TGTGCCAGCAGCCGGACAGGGGTTAGCTCCTACGAGCAGTACTTC.

The V call is TRBV3-1, the J call TRBJ1-1; unclear D gene. Germline CDR1 LGHDT, CDR2 YNNKEL (reference sequence). The CDR3 contains 12 residues. Trimming removed 0 bases from V and 8 bases from J, with 7 bases in between. CDR3 in amino acids: CASSQEGREAFF. The CDR3 nucleotides read TGTGCCAGCAGCCAAGAGGGCAGGGAAGCTTTCTTT.

The V and J genes are TRBV20-1 and TRBJ2-6; D remains unclear. V dropped 6 bases and J dropped 3 bases, with 9 bases sitting between them. This CDR3 contains 13 residues. In germline, CDR1 is DFQATT, CDR2 SNEGSKA (reference sequence). The CDR3 region is CSAASIGANVLTF. CDR3 sequence (DNA): TGCAGTGCCGCCTCGATTGGGGCCAACGTCCTGACTTTC.

The chain recombines TRBV6-2 or TRBV6-3 with TRBJ2-7; D gene unclear. Germline CDR1 is MNHEY and CDR2 is SVGEGT. V was pared by 8 bases and J by 0 bases, with 8 bases between. CDR3 length: 12 residues. DNA of the CDR3: TGTGCCAGCCGAGCCAACTCCTACGAGCAGTACTTC. It encodes CASRANSYEQYF.

This chain connects TRBV4-3 to TRBJ1-5, with TRBD1 as a possible D gene (5 bases). V lost 0 bases and J 6 bases, leaving 12 bases between the germline ends. This CDR3 contains 15 residues. Per germline, CDR1 LGHNA and CDR2 YSLEER. The CDR3 bases are TGCGCCAGCAGCCAAGAAGCCAGGGATGGTCAGCCCCAGCATTTT. The encoded protein is CASSQEARDGQPQHF.

This clonotype was counted between two and nine times. This chain links TRBV10-3 with TRBJ2-5; 7 bases match TRBD2. The germline V gene has CDR1 ENHRY and CDR2 SYGVKD. With 3 bases clipped from V and 5 bases from J, the junction kept 12 bases outside the gene matches. CDR3 length equals 16 residues. This CDR3 is CAISDLWRGEGETQYF. The CDR3 DNA reads TGTGCCATCAGTGACCTCTGGCGAGGGGAGGGTGAGACCCAGTACTTC.